This is a list of T cell receptor beta chains from one sample in a study of CD8+ T cells in alopecia areata. Produced via immunoSEQ multiplex PCR; TCRdb's table is partial and in-frame only. The sample yields more than 200,000 clones, about 40% seen once. The sample was CD4+ T cells sorted from blood, taken around week 36, from a patient treated with tofacitinib. These receptors came from a human donor with alopecia areata. Each CDR3 is given with its conserved first and last residue. Each record gives: V gene, D gene, J gene, clone size, CDR3 DNA, CDR3 protein. A D gene is named only where the DNA matches it firmly. Size values are once, few and many counts, or a class for expanded clones, and some rows have none.

V gene: TRBV7-2
D gene: NA
J gene: TRBJ2-3
clone size: NA
CDR3 DNA: TGTGCCAGCAGCAGAACACAGGGTCCAGATACGCAGTATTTT
CDR3 protein: CASSRTQGPDTQYF

V gene: TRBV6-1
D gene: TRBD2
J gene: TRBJ2-7
clone size: once
CDR3 DNA: TGTGCCAGCGGCCCGGGACTACACTCCTACGAGCAGTACTTC
CDR3 protein: CASGPGLHSYEQYF

V gene: TRBV19
D gene: NA
J gene: TRBJ1-4
clone size: few
CDR3 DNA: TGTGCCAGTAGTCCGACTCGAGCAACTAATGAAAAACTGTTTTTT
CDR3 protein: CASSPTRATNEKLFF

V gene: TRBV30
D gene: NA
J gene: TRBJ2-3
clone size: NA
CDR3 DNA: TGTGCCTGGAGCCCCTCTAGCGCTACGCAGTATTTT
CDR3 protein: CAWSPSSATQYF

V gene: TRBV7-2
D gene: NA
J gene: TRBJ2-2
clone size: few
CDR3 DNA: TGTGCCAGCAGTCCTTGGCGTGGGACCGGGGAGCTGTTTTTT
CDR3 protein: CASSPWRGTGELFF

V gene: TRBV6-1
D gene: NA
J gene: TRBJ1-1
clone size: NA
CDR3 DNA: TGTGCCAGCAGAATTACAGGAATGAACACTGAAGCTTTCTTT
CDR3 protein: CASRITGMNTEAFF

V gene: TRBV30
D gene: TRBD1
J gene: TRBJ2-7
clone size: NA
CDR3 DNA: TGTGCCTGGGGACAGGACTCCTACGAGCAGTACTTC
CDR3 protein: CAWGQDSYEQYF

V gene: TRBV5-6
D gene: NA
J gene: TRBJ1-5
clone size: NA
CDR3 DNA: TGTGCCAGCAGCGGTGGGCGGGACCAGCCCCAGCATTTT
CDR3 protein: CASSGGRDQPQHF

V gene: TRBV6-5
D gene: NA
J gene: TRBJ2-7
clone size: NA
CDR3 DNA: TGTGCCAGCAGGACTCCGAGCTCCTACGAGCAGTACTTC
CDR3 protein: CASRTPSSYEQYF

V gene: TRBV30
D gene: NA
J gene: TRBJ1-2
clone size: NA
CDR3 DNA: TGTGCCTGGAGTGTACGTACAGCCCCACGATCGACCTTC
CDR3 protein: CAWSVRTAPRSTF

V gene: TRBV18
D gene: NA
J gene: TRBJ2-5
clone size: NA
CDR3 DNA: TGTGCCAGCTCACCTGGACAGCAAGAGACCCAGTACTTC
CDR3 protein: CASSPGQQETQYF

V gene: TRBV5-1
D gene: NA
J gene: TRBJ1-2
clone size: few
CDR3 DNA: TGCGCCAGCAGCTCATCCGGGCCCCACTATGGCTACACCTTC
CDR3 protein: CASSSSGPHYGYTF

V gene: TRBV25-1
D gene: NA
J gene: TRBJ2-3
clone size: NA
CDR3 DNA: TGTGCCAGCAGTGTAGCGGGCACAGATACGCAGTATTTT
CDR3 protein: CASSVAGTDTQYF

V gene: TRBV19
D gene: NA
J gene: TRBJ1-5
clone size: NA
CDR3 DNA: TGTGCCAGTAGTGAGGCAGAATTATATCAGCCCCAGCATTTT
CDR3 protein: CASSEAELYQPQHF

V gene: TRBV25-1
D gene: NA
J gene: TRBJ1-2
clone size: NA
CDR3 DNA: TGTGCCAGCAGTGACCCGACGACAGGCTATGGCTACACCTTC
CDR3 protein: CASSDPTTGYGYTF

V gene: TRBV7-8
D gene: TRBD2
J gene: TRBJ2-7
clone size: NA
CDR3 DNA: TGTGCCAGCAGCTTAGCGCTAGCGGGAGGGCCGGGTGAGCAGTACTTC
CDR3 protein: CASSLALAGGPGEQYF

V gene: TRBV19
D gene: NA
J gene: TRBJ2-3
clone size: NA
CDR3 DNA: TGTGCCAGTAGTCGGCGACCGGGACTTGGCACAGATACGCAGTATTTT
CDR3 protein: CASSRRPGLGTDTQYF

V gene: TRBV6-1
D gene: TRBD2
J gene: TRBJ2-3
clone size: few
CDR3 DNA: TGTGCCAGCAGTGAAGGCGGGAGGGCCAAAGATACGCAGTATTTT
CDR3 protein: CASSEGGRAKDTQYF

V gene: TRBV6-1
D gene: TRBD1
J gene: TRBJ1-5
clone size: NA
CDR3 DNA: TGTGCCAGCAGCGACAGGGTGGAGAATCAGCCCCAGCATTTT
CDR3 protein: CASSDRVENQPQHF

V gene: TRBV23-1
D gene: NA
J gene: TRBJ1-3
clone size: few
CDR3 DNA: TGCGCCAGCAGTCGCGCCGGGCCTCAAGGAAACACCATATATTTT
CDR3 protein: CASSRAGPQGNTIYF

V gene: TRBV5-1
D gene: TRBD2
J gene: TRBJ2-7
clone size: NA
CDR3 DNA: TGCGCCAGCAGCCCCCGGGACTACTACTACGAGCAGTACTTC
CDR3 protein: CASSPRDYYYEQYF

V gene: TRBV5-4
D gene: TRBD2
J gene: TRBJ2-1
clone size: NA
CDR3 DNA: TGTGCCAGCAGCTTGGTATCCTGGAGCGGGAGATTGAGGTACAATGAGCAGTTCTTC
CDR3 protein: CASSLVSWSGRLRYNEQFF

V gene: TRBV7-2
D gene: TRBD2
J gene: TRBJ2-5
clone size: NA
CDR3 DNA: TGTGCCAGCGGGCCCAGCGGGAGAGTGGAAGAGACCCAGTACTTC
CDR3 protein: CASGPSGRVEETQYF

V gene: TRBV30
D gene: NA
J gene: TRBJ2-7
clone size: few
CDR3 DNA: TGTGCCTGGAGTGTACTTTACGAGCAGTACTTC
CDR3 protein: CAWSVLYEQYF

V gene: TRBV7-2
D gene: NA
J gene: TRBJ1-1
clone size: once
CDR3 DNA: TGTGCCAGCAGCCTCCGGGACGGCATGAACACTGAAGCTTTCTTT
CDR3 protein: CASSLRDGMNTEAFF

V gene: TRBV6-1
D gene: TRBD2
J gene: TRBJ2-5
clone size: NA
CDR3 DNA: TGTGCCAGCAAGGGACTAGCGGTCCAAGAGACCCAGTACTTC
CDR3 protein: CASKGLAVQETQYF

V gene: TRBV29-1
D gene: TRBD1
J gene: TRBJ1-1
clone size: NA
CDR3 DNA: TGCAGCGGGGGACAGGGGTCTGGTGAAGCTTTCTTT
CDR3 protein: CSGGQGSGEAFF

V gene: TRBV29-1
D gene: NA
J gene: TRBJ2-3
clone size: few
CDR3 DNA: TGCAGCGCCGAGCAGTTTGATACGCAGTATTTT
CDR3 protein: CSAEQFDTQYF

V gene: TRBV10-2
D gene: NA
J gene: TRBJ2-7
clone size: NA
CDR3 DNA: TGCGCCAGCAGTGATCTCTCCGAGCAGTACTTC
CDR3 protein: CASSDLSEQYF

V gene: TRBV7-3
D gene: NA
J gene: TRBJ2-1
clone size: few
CDR3 DNA: TGTGCCAGCAGCTTAGCGAGGGACCATGAGCAGTTCTTC
CDR3 protein: CASSLARDHEQFF

V gene: TRBV29-1
D gene: TRBD2
J gene: TRBJ2-5
clone size: few
CDR3 DNA: TGCAGCGTTGGGTCCAGCGGGACTGCGGGAGAGACCCAGTACTTC
CDR3 protein: CSVGSSGTAGETQYF

V gene: TRBV6-1
D gene: NA
J gene: TRBJ1-1
clone size: NA
CDR3 DNA: TGTGCCACTACGGGACATTTGAACACTGAAGCTTTCTTT
CDR3 protein: CATTGHLNTEAFF

V gene: TRBV30
D gene: TRBD2
J gene: TRBJ2-3
clone size: NA
CDR3 DNA: TGTGCCTGGGGCAGAGGCGGGAGCCCCTCAGATACGCAGTATTTT
CDR3 protein: CAWGRGGSPSDTQYF

V gene: TRBV7-9
D gene: NA
J gene: TRBJ2-3
clone size: few
CDR3 DNA: TGTGCCAGCAGCTTTGGGGGTCCTAGCACAGATACGCAGTATTTT
CDR3 protein: CASSFGGPSTDTQYF

V gene: TRBV15
D gene: NA
J gene: TRBJ1-5
clone size: NA
CDR3 DNA: TGTGCCACCAGCAGAGATATGAATCAGCCCCAGCATTTT
CDR3 protein: CATSRDMNQPQHF

V gene: TRBV21-1
D gene: NA
J gene: TRBJ2-1
clone size: few
CDR3 DNA: TGTGCCAACCCGGGGGACAGGGAGCCCTACAATGAGCAGTTCTTC
CDR3 protein: CANPGDREPYNEQFF

V gene: TRBV25-1
D gene: TRBD2
J gene: TRBJ2-3
clone size: once
CDR3 DNA: TGTGCCAGCAGTCCAGCGGGAATGAATACGCAGTATTTT
CDR3 protein: CASSPAGMNTQYF

V gene: TRBV27
D gene: NA
J gene: TRBJ2-4
clone size: few
CDR3 DNA: TGTGCCAGCAGTTTATATCGTGATACCAAAAACATTCAGTACTTC
CDR3 protein: CASSLYRDTKNIQYF

V gene: TRBV14
D gene: NA
J gene: TRBJ2-4
clone size: NA
CDR3 DNA: TGTGCCAGCAGCCAAGACATAGCCAAAAACATTCAGTACTTC
CDR3 protein: CASSQDIAKNIQYF

V gene: TRBV6-5
D gene: NA
J gene: TRBJ2-7
clone size: few
CDR3 DNA: TGTGCCAGCAGCCAATCGGGTCCTTACTACGAGCAGTACTTC
CDR3 protein: CASSQSGPYYEQYF

V gene: TRBV7-2
D gene: NA
J gene: TRBJ1-1
clone size: few
CDR3 DNA: TGTGCCAGCAGCCCGGGACGGACGAACACTGAAGCTTTCTTT
CDR3 protein: CASSPGRTNTEAFF